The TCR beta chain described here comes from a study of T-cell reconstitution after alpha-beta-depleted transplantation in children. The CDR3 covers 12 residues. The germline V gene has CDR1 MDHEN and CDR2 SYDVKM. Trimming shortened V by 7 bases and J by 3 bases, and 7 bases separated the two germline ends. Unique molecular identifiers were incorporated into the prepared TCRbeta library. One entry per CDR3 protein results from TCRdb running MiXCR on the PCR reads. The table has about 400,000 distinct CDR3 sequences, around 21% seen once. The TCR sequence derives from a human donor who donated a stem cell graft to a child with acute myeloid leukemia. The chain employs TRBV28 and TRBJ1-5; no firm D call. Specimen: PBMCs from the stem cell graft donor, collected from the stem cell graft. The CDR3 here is CASKYPNQPQHF. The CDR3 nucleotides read TGTGCCAGCAAGTATCCCAATCAGCCCCAGCATTTT.